This is a list of T cell receptor beta chains from one sample in a study of cytomegalovirus exposure and HLA in healthy donors. The assay was immunoSEQ multiplex PCR, and TCRdb's table has in-frame clones only and misses some. Here the sample spans roughly 180,000 clones, 65% to 85% being singletons. The sequenced material came from PBMCs. These receptors all come from a woman aged 45 to 65 in good health and CMV-seropositive. Each CDR3 is given without its conserved first and last residue. Only some rows state a clone size, as once, few, many or a class for expanded clones.

>TRBV6-5|TRBJ2-7|NA
ASSYSTGDLTYEQY
>TRBV5-8|TRBJ1-6|NA
ASSSRGSPLH
>TRBV19|TRBJ2-1|NA
ASSIGRGLYNEQF
>TRBV28|TRBJ2-7|NA
ASSLQGKEGEQY
>TRBV11-2|TRBJ2-7|NA
ASSKEAGGEQY
>TRBV2|TRBJ1-1|NA
ASSVARKAF
>TRBV5-1|TRBJ2-7|NA
ASSLMQGYEQY
>TRBV30|TRBJ1-6|NA
AWNLQVEGTPLH
>TRBV6-5|TRBJ1-2|NA
ASSPQGAANYGYT
>TRBV2|TRBJ2-1|once
ASNPSGGSYNEQF
>TRBV28|TRBJ1-2|NA
ASSLSGGAYGYT
>TRBV7-9|TRBJ2-5|NA
ASSLGLAGLETQY
>TRBV28|TRBJ2-4|NA
ASSSPEIAKNIQY
>TRBV19|TRBJ2-1|NA
ASHLRGGRGPNEQF
>TRBV28|TRBJ2-1|NA
ASSSSAGSSYNEQF
>TRBV28|TRBJ1-3|NA
ASSAHSGASGNTIY
>TRBV5-1|TRBJ1-2|NA
ASSPGTGDPFNYGYT
>TRBV13|TRBJ1-1|few
ASSLARTEAF
>TRBV7-2|TRBJ2-5|NA
ASSLTGIETQY
>TRBV2|TRBJ2-2|NA
ASRWTGYPGELF
>TRBV27|TRBJ2-4|NA
ASSLSGMGQLFQY
>TRBV19|TRBJ1-5|NA
ASSGTGSQPQH
>TRBV19|TRBJ1-4|NA
ASSKQGSANEKLF
>TRBV30|TRBJ2-2|NA
AWSGPGNTGELF
>TRBV5-6|TRBJ1-1|NA
ASSLQGGTEAF